This TCR beta chain was sequenced for a study of T-cell reconstitution after alpha-beta-depleted transplantation in children. A library of TCRbeta sequences, prepared with unique molecular identifiers, was generated. TCRdb reprocessed the PCR reads via MiXCR and lists one record per CDR3 protein. The sample has roughly 200,000 distinct CDR3 sequences, approximately 6.8% seen once. The V gene's germline CDR1 is DFQATT and CDR2 SNEGSKA (reference sequence). J lost 4 bases, V lost 5 bases, and 10 bases had no gene match. The CDR3 is 15 amino acids. The sequence derives from a human donor who donated a stem cell graft to a child with Wiskott-Aldrich syndrome. The chain joins TRBV20-1 to TRBJ1-5; 8 bases are shared with TRBD1. Source: PBMCs from the stem cell graft donor, taken from the stem cell graft. The chain's CDR3 is CSAYGTGLGNQPQHF. DNA of the CDR3: TGCAGTGCTTACGGGACAGGACTTGGGAATCAGCCCCAGCATTTT.